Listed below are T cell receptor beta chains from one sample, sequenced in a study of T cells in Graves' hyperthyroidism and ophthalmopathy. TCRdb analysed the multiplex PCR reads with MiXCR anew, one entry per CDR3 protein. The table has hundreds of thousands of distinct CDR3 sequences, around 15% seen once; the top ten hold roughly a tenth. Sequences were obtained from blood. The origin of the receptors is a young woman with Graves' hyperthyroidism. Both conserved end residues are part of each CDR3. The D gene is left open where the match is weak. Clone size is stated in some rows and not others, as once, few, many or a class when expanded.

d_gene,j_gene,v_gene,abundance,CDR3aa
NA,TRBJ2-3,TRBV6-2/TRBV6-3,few,CASGLTYTDTQYF
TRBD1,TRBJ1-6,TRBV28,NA,CASRHQQGRIDNSPLHF
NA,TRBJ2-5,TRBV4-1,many,CASSQVSLDATRETQYF
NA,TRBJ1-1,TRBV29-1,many,CSVNQAGDTEAFF
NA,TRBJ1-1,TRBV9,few,CASSVAGKAEAFF
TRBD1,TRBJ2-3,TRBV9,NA,CASSVGQGRGTDTQYF
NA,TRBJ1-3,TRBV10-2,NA,CASSDGSSGNTIYF
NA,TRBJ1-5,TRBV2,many,CASSESQVIMSQHF
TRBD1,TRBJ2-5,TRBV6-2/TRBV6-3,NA,CASSARDRETQETQYF
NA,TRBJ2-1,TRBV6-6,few,CASSYGRSYNEQFF
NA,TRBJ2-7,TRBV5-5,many,CASSPRPGISYEQYF
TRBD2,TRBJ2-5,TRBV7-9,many,CASSPGLAGGSETQYF
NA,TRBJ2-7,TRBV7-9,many,CASSSLGQGYDEQYF
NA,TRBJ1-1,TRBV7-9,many,CASSFQPNTEAFF
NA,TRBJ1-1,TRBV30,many,CAWSVSPRGAAFF
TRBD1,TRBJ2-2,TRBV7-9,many,CASSSRQGFRIGELFF